The present entry profiles one T cell receptor beta chain with its context. These data come from a study of blood T cell repertoires in COVID-19. There are 14 residues in the CDR3. Germline V gene sequence: CDR1 LNHDA, CDR2 SQIVND (reference sequence). Trimming removed 3 bases from V and 2 bases from J, with 10 bases in between. Some clones are missing from TCRdb's copy, which holds only in-frame ones; the method was immunoSEQ multiplex PCR. Of a few hundred thousand clones in the sample, 65% to 85% are singletons; the top ten hold roughly 1.1%. Sequenced: peripheral blood. The chain has TRBV19 and TRBJ1-2; D is possibly TRBD1 (5 bases). The receptor comes from a woman between 45 and 60 years old with acute or convalescent COVID-19. CDR3 amino acids: CASSIAGDNYGYTF. CDR3 nucleotides: TGTGCCAGTAGTATCGCGGGGGACAACTATGGCTACACCTTC.